The rows below give T cell receptor beta chains drawn from one sample of a study of T cell responses to AZD1222 COVID-19 vaccine. Here immunoSEQ multiplex PCR was the method, and the copy in TCRdb shows in-frame clones only, minus some. The sample shows 130,000 or so clones, 80% to 95% of them seen only once. The specimen was peripheral blood, collected on day 0 of AZD1222 vaccination. These receptors were taken from an adult in good health. Both conserved end residues are part of each CDR3. A D gene is named only where the DNA matches it firmly. The size of a clone is reported for some rows only, either as once, few or many, or as a class for expanded clones.

TRBD2	TRBV6-5	TRBJ2-7	NA	CASRLAGDYEQYF	TGTGCCAGCCGACTAGCGGGGGACTACGAGCAGTACTTC
NA	TRBV3-1/TRBV3-2	TRBJ1-1	once	CASSQPQLNTEAFF	TGTGCCAGCAGCCAACCACAACTGAACACTGAAGCTTTCTTT
NA	TRBV9	TRBJ1-2	NA	CASSVGGMGGYTF	TGTGCCAGCAGCGTAGGGGGGATGGGTGGCTACACCTTC
NA	TRBV9	TRBJ2-3	NA	CASSPRRERLTDTQYF	TGTGCCAGCAGCCCCCGGAGGGAGCGGCTCACAGATACGCAGTATTTT
TRBD1	TRBV6-5	TRBJ2-1	NA	CASSSGTGSSEQFF	TGTGCCAGCAGTTCCGGGACAGGGTCGAGTGAGCAGTTCTTC
NA	TRBV7-9	TRBJ1-1	NA	CASSLQGLGTEAFF	TGTGCCAGCAGCTTACAGGGCCTGGGCACTGAAGCTTTCTTT
NA	TRBV5-6	TRBJ2-5	NA	CASSYQGYRQETQYF	TGTGCCAGCAGCTATCAGGGGTACCGCCAAGAGACCCAGTACTTC
NA	TRBV20-1	TRBJ2-1	NA	CSARSYNEQFF	TGCAGTGCTAGGTCGTACAATGAGCAGTTCTTC
NA	TRBV2	TRBJ2-3	few	CASRQGFTTDTQYF	TGTGCCAGCAGGCAGGGTTTTACCACAGATACGCAGTATTTT
TRBD2	TRBV7-2	TRBJ2-7	NA	CASSFLAGGTYEQYF	TGTGCCAGCAGCTTCCTAGCGGGAGGAACCTACGAGCAGTACTTC
NA	TRBV28	TRBJ2-7	once	CASKRGEGAYEQYF	TGTGCCAGCAAGCGCGGGGAAGGGGCATACGAGCAGTACTTC
TRBD1	TRBV28	TRBJ2-1	few	CASSFPPGQVSTNEQFF	TGTGCCAGCAGCTTCCCCCCGGGACAGGTATCGACGAATGAGCAGTTCTTC
NA	TRBV25-1	TRBJ2-1	NA	CASSGSYNEQFF	TGTGCCAGCAGTGGCTCCTACAATGAGCAGTTCTTC
TRBD1	TRBV9	TRBJ1-3	NA	CASSVDRDGNTIYF	TGTGCCAGCAGCGTGGACAGGGACGGAAACACCATATATTTT
NA	TRBV14	TRBJ2-1	NA	CASSQDTGLRLVYNEQFF	TGTGCCAGCAGCCAAGACACAGGGTTAAGACTTGTCTACAATGAGCAGTTCTTC
NA	TRBV2	TRBJ2-7	NA	CASRPPRSTRRDSKVYEQYF	TGTGCCAGCAGACCGCCCAGGTCAACTCGCCGGGACTCTAAAGTCTACGAGCAGTACTTC
NA	TRBV18	TRBJ1-4	NA	CASSPTNEKLFF	TGTGCCAGCTCACCAACTAATGAAAAACTGTTTTTT
NA	TRBV19	TRBJ1-1	NA	CASSMQGQWTEAFF	TGTGCCAGTAGTATGCAGGGTCAGTGGACTGAAGCTTTCTTT
NA	TRBV9	TRBJ2-1	NA	CASAIGPNNEQFF	TGTGCCAGCGCGATTGGTCCCAACAATGAGCAGTTCTTC
NA	TRBV6-6	TRBJ2-7	NA	CATGAEPYEQYF	TGTGCCACGGGCGCCGAACCCTACGAGCAGTACTTC
NA	TRBV16	TRBJ2-1	NA	CASSPLYRNNEQFF	TGTGCCAGCAGCCCTCTTTACCGCAACAATGAGCAGTTCTTC
TRBD1	TRBV19	TRBJ1-2	NA	CASSISRGRGPRGYTF	TGTGCCAGTAGTATTTCCCGGGGCAGGGGGCCTCGTGGCTACACCTTC
NA	TRBV12-3/TRBV12-4	TRBJ1-5	few	CASSPRLNQPQHF	TGTGCCAGCAGTCCCCGCCTGAATCAGCCCCAGCATTTT
TRBD1	TRBV5-1	TRBJ1-2	NA	CASSPRTGHYGYTF	TGCGCCAGCAGCCCCCGGACAGGCCACTATGGCTACACCTTC
NA	TRBV13	TRBJ1-1	once	CASSLSEAFF	TGTGCCAGCAGTTTATCTGAAGCTTTCTTT
TRBD1	TRBV29-1	TRBJ1-4	NA	CSVELQGGKVFF	TGCAGCGTTGAACTACAGGGGGGTAAGGTGTTTTTT
TRBD1	TRBV5-1	TRBJ2-5	NA	CASSSGQAQETQYF	TGCGCCAGCAGCTCGGGACAGGCCCAGGAGACCCAGTACTTC
TRBD1	TRBV4-2	TRBJ2-7	NA	CASSQALDRSSYEQYF	TGTGCCAGCAGCCAAGCCCTGGACAGGAGCTCCTACGAGCAGTACTTC
NA	TRBV21-1	TRBJ2-7	NA	CASSKALAGISYEQYF	TGTGCCAGCAGCAAAGCACTAGCGGGGATCTCCTACGAGCAGTACTTC
NA	TRBV7-6	TRBJ2-7	NA	CASSLEKGPRGEQYF	TGTGCCAGCAGCCTAGAAAAGGGACCCCGGGGCGAGCAGTACTTC
NA	TRBV15	TRBJ2-3	once	CATSRDRGVRADTQYF	TGTGCCACCAGCAGAGATCGGGGAGTAAGGGCAGATACGCAGTATTTT
NA	TRBV19	TRBJ2-7	NA	CASSNRDSYEQYF	TGTGCCAGTAGTAACAGGGACTCCTACGAGCAGTACTTC
TRBD1	TRBV29-1	TRBJ1-2	NA	CSVVSRGHAGYTF	TGCAGCGTCGTGAGCAGGGGGCATGCTGGCTACACCTTC
NA	TRBV28	TRBJ1-2	NA	CASSHPPGGGGYTF	TGTGCCAGCAGTCACCCCCCGGGGGGCGGTGGCTACACCTTC
NA	TRBV5-1	TRBJ2-2	NA	CASSLGPGDTGELFF	TGCGCCAGCAGCTTGGGTCCAGGGGACACCGGGGAGCTGTTTTTT
NA	TRBV9	TRBJ1-1	NA	CASSGDRIGTEAFF	TGTGCCAGCAGCGGAGACAGGATTGGGACTGAAGCTTTCTTT
TRBD1	TRBV5-5	TRBJ1-2	NA	CASSSLTGRVDGYTF	TGTGCCAGCAGCTCGTTGACAGGGCGGGTGGATGGCTACACCTTC
NA	TRBV2	TRBJ2-5	NA	CASSEGVTQYF	TGTGCCAGCAGTGAAGGTGTGACCCAGTACTTC
NA	TRBV6-6	TRBJ2-7	NA	CASSYSGTEGEQYF	TGTGCCAGCAGTTACTCGGGGACGGAAGGCGAGCAGTACTTC
TRBD1	TRBV6-5	TRBJ1-3	NA	CASSYDRAGNTIYF	TGTGCCAGCAGTTACGACAGGGCTGGAAACACCATATATTTT
NA	TRBV6-2/TRBV6-3	TRBJ2-7	NA	CASNPFGGSSYEQYF	TGTGCCAGCAACCCCTTTGGGGGGAGCTCCTACGAGCAGTACTTC
NA	TRBV2	TRBJ1-5	few	CASRGTGSSNQPQHF	TGTGCCAGCAGGGGGACGGGATCTAGCAATCAGCCCCAGCATTTT
TRBD1	TRBV19	TRBJ2-7	NA	CASSIRPGGNEQYF	TGTGCCAGTAGTATACGCCCAGGGGGCAACGAGCAGTACTTC
NA	TRBV14	TRBJ1-2	once	CASSPLLRTGWGHGYTF	TGTGCCAGCAGCCCCTTACTTAGGACGGGGTGGGGCCATGGCTACACCTTC
NA	TRBV19	TRBJ2-3	NA	CASSIASSTDTQYF	TGTGCCAGTAGTATAGCCAGTAGCACAGATACGCAGTATTTT
TRBD1	TRBV9	TRBJ1-1	once	CASSVGDRAEAFF	TGTGCCAGCAGCGTAGGGGACAGGGCCGAAGCTTTCTTT
NA	TRBV7-9	TRBJ2-2	NA	CASSLLPGELFF	TGTGCCAGCAGCTTATTGCCCGGGGAGCTGTTTTTT
NA	TRBV11-3	TRBJ2-5	NA	CASSLGLQETQYF	TGTGCCAGCAGCTTGGGACTCCAAGAGACCCAGTACTTC
NA	TRBV15	TRBJ2-1	NA	CATRSSGGVAHNEQFF	TGTGCCACCAGATCCAGCGGTGGGGTAGCTCACAATGAGCAGTTCTTC